This TCR beta chain is drawn from a study of blood T cell repertoires in COVID-19. Study details: The origin of the acute and convalescent COVID-19 samples was the United States, Italy and Spain. Sources were T cells, B-cell-depleted T cells, or PBMCs; the material itself was cDNA or gDNA.

The CDR3 sequence is 13 residues long. The germline V gene encodes CDR1 MDHEN and CDR2 SYDVKM. V was cut by 8 bases and J by 7 bases, with 18 bases left in between. Source study methods: Cell counts per sample came from amplifying reference gene primers. TCRdb keeps only in-frame clones here, not all; method: immunoSEQ multiplex PCR. The DNA was the basis for D and trimming; V, J and clone size are from that table. Of around 140,000 clones in the sample, about 83% were seen once. The sample was peripheral blood. This chain joins TRBV28 and TRBJ2-7; D remains unclear. The clonotype was recovered from a woman aged 50 to 60 with active or convalescent COVID-19. Here the CDR3 reads CASADSALVEQYF. The DNA for the CDR3 is TGTGCCAGCGCCGACTCGGCCTTGGTGGAGCAGTACTTC.